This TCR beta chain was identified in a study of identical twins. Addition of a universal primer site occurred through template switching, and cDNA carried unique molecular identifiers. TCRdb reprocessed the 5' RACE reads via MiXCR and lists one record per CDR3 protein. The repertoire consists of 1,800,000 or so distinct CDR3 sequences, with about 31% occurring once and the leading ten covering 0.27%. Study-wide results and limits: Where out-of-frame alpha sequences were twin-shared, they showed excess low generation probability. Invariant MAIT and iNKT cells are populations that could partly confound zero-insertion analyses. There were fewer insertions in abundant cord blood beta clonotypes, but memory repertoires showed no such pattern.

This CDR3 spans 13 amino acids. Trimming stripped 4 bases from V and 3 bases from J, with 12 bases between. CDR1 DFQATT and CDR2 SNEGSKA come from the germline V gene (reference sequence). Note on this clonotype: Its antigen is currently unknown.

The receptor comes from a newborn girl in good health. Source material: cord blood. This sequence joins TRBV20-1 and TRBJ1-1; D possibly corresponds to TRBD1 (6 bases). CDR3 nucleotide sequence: TGCAGTGCTATACAGGGAATTGACACTGAAGCTTTCTTT. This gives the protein CSAIQGIDTEAFF.